This T cell receptor beta chain was identified during a study of response to subunit inactivated influenza vaccine. This clonotype was detected many times. Each CDR3 protein gets one entry after TCRdb re-called the RT-PCR reads with MiXCR. The sample lists about 480,000 distinct CDR3 sequences, approximately 12% occurring once. This specimen was PBMCs from blood, taken about 6 weeks after vaccination. The source is a man aged 50 to 60 who received an inactivated influenza vaccine.

The CDR3 bases are TGCGCCAGCAGCATCCCCCGGGGACAGGGAATAGATACGCAGTATTTT. Translating it yields CASSIPRGQGIDTQYF. The chain joins TRBV5-1 to TRBJ2-3, with 9 positions matching TRBD1. Germline lookup yields CDR1 SGHRS and CDR2 YFSETQ. The CDR3 consists of 16 residues. Trimming at V came to 4 bases and at J to 5 bases, leaving 11 bases not matched to a gene.